Presented here are 10 T cell receptor beta chains from one specimen sequenced in a study of response to subunit inactivated influenza vaccine. One entry per CDR3 protein results from TCRdb running MiXCR on the RT-PCR reads. The table includes 700,000 to 900,000 distinct CDR3 sequences, over 20% detected once. Sequenced here: PBMCs from blood, sampled more than 4 days after vaccination. The receptors here all came from a man aged 50-59 years who received an inactivated influenza vaccine.

This chain joins TRBV2 and TRBJ2-7; TRBD2 matches 16 bases. Germline assignment: CDR1 SNHLY and CDR2 FYNNEI. The ends lost 6 bases at V and 2 bases at J; junction bases unmatched: 1. The CDR3 covers 15 residues. In DNA, the CDR3 is TGTGCCAGCAGGGGGACTAGCGGGGGGGCCTACGAGCAGTACTTC. It encodes CASRGTSGGAYEQYF.

This clonotype was seen only a few times. The J gene is TRBJ2-1, the V gene TRBV29-1; D possibly uses TRBD1 or TRBD2 (5 bases each). CDR1 is SQVTM and CDR2 is ANQGSEA in the germline V gene. The CDR3 has 11 residues. V lost 3 bases to trimming and J lost 7 bases, with 7 bases between them. CDR3 sequence reads: CSVEGVNEQFF. CDR3 sequence (DNA): TGCAGCGTTGAGGGGGTAAATGAGCAGTTCTTC.

This clonotype was seen more than once but under ten times. The chain links TRBV5-6 to TRBJ2-1; maybe TRBD2 (6 bases). Germline CDR1 reads SGHDT; CDR2 reads YYEEEE. Trimming cost V 5 bases and J 9 bases, with 9 bases left between them. This CDR3 contains 11 residues. Written as DNA, the CDR3 is TGTGCCAGCAGGGGGCGGGGTGAGCAGTTCTTC. This gives the protein CASRGRGEQFF.

This chain uses TRBV5-5 with TRBJ2-7; D may be TRBD1 (5 bases). V gave up 4 bases and J gave up 2 bases, with 16 bases separating them. This CDR3 is built from 15 residues. Looked up from germline, CDR1 is SGHKS and CDR2 is YYEKEE (reference sequence). CDR3: CASSPRAGRPYEQYF. The CDR3 DNA reads TGTGCCAGCAGCCCTAGGGCAGGGCGCCCCTACGAGCAGTACTTC.

This rearrangement joins TRBV4-1 to TRBJ1-2; 7 bases are a match to TRBD1. The CDR3 is 13 residues long. The trim removed 3 bases at V and 5 bases at J, leaving 3 bases unmatched. CDR1 and CDR2 (germline): MGHRA, YSYEKL. The CDR3 sequence is CASSQPGQYGYTF. CDR3 nucleotides: TGCGCCAGCAGCCAGCCGGGACAGTATGGCTACACCTTC.

This clonotype was counted a few times. V and J are TRBV20-1 and TRBJ2-3, with D unresolved. CDR3 length: 14 amino acids. Germline lookup yields CDR1 DFQATT and CDR2 SNEGSKA (reference sequence). The ends were cut back, 6 bases at V and 2 bases at J, with 15 bases in the middle. The CDR3 DNA follows: TGCAGTGCACCCCCTGACGGGTTCACAGATACGCAGTATTTT. The encoded protein is CSAPPDGFTDTQYF.

This clonotype was seen a few times. For the CDR3, the DNA is TGTGCCACCTCCTTGTCGGGAGGCACAGATACGCAGTATTTT. Amino acid sequence: CATSLSGGTDTQYF. The chain employs TRBV12-3 or TRBV12-4 and TRBJ2-3, with a possible D match to TRBD2 (6 bases). The V end was cut by 10 bases, the J end by 1 base, with 15 bases between. There are 14 residues in the CDR3.

This clonotype was seen many times. V usage is TRBV5-1 and J usage is TRBJ2-1, with D possibly called TRBD1 or TRBD2 (5 bases each). The length of the CDR3 is 15 residues. The V end lost 9 bases, the J end lost 0 bases, and 16 bases lay between the germline ends. Germline CDR1 and CDR2: SGHRS and YFSETQ. The CDR3 DNA is TGCGCCACGAGACGGGACCTTAGCTCCTACAATGAGCAGTTCTTC. Protein: CATRRDLSSYNEQFF.

The sample holds a few counts of this clonotype. This chain connects TRBV28 to TRBJ1-2, with D possibly TRBD1 on 5 matching bases. CDR1 MDHEN and CDR2 SYDVKM come from the germline V gene. V dropped 4 bases and J dropped 8 bases, with 11 bases sitting between them. This CDR3 comprises 12 residues. CDR3 bases: TGTGCCAGCAGTTCGATGGACACCGGCTACACCTTC. Its protein is CASSSMDTGYTF.

To note about this clonotype: A clone one base away is much larger, so this may be a read error. This chain's CDR3 is CATSKADTQYF. As DNA, the CDR3 is TGTGCCACCAGCAAAGCAGATACGCAGTATTTT. This chain connects TRBV15 to TRBJ2-3; D ambiguous. The CDR3 consists of 11 residues. Per germline, CDR1 LNHNV and CDR2 YYDKDF (reference sequence). Trimming removed 4 bases at V and 4 bases at J, with 3 bases between.